The entry below gives a single T cell receptor beta chain sequence along with its context. Its antigen is unidentified. As for treatment: about 20 received Ad26.COV2.S at low or high dose, single or two shots; 5 received placebo; per-sample allocation not given. The samples date from day 63 after the first vaccine or placebo injection. This CDR3 comprises 12 residues. The ends lost 5 bases at V and 11 bases at J; junction bases unmatched: 3. Germline V gene lookup returns CDR1 LNHNV and CDR2 YYDKDF (reference sequence). Data came from immunoSEQ multiplex PCR; TCRdb stores just in-frame clones and leaves some out. The sample holds roughly 320,000 clones; around four fifths are singletons and the top ten take 2% to 2.5%. This record belongs to a study of Ad26.COV2.S vaccination and SARS-CoV-2 variants. Study conclusions and caveats: It was reported that spike-specific CD8+ and CD4+ T cell responses were substantially broad after vaccination.

Sequenced material: peripheral blood, taken in a trial of Ad26.COV2.S vaccine versus placebo. This TCR was sampled from a person aged 18 to 65 who received the Ad26.COV2.S COVID-19 vaccine or a placebo. The chain carries TRBV15 and TRBJ2-5; 12 nucleotides match TRBD2. CDR3 coding DNA: TGTGCCACCAGCGGACTAGCGGGGTATCAGTACTTC. This sequence encodes CATSGLAGYQYF. The full variable domain, its missing parts supplied by reference TRBV15 and TRBJ2-5, is DAMVIQNPRYQVTQFGKPVTLSCSQTLNHNVMYWYQQKSSQAPKLLFHYYDKDFNNEADTPDNFQSRRPNTSFCFLDIRSPGLGDTAMYLCATSGLAGYQYFGPGTRLLVL.